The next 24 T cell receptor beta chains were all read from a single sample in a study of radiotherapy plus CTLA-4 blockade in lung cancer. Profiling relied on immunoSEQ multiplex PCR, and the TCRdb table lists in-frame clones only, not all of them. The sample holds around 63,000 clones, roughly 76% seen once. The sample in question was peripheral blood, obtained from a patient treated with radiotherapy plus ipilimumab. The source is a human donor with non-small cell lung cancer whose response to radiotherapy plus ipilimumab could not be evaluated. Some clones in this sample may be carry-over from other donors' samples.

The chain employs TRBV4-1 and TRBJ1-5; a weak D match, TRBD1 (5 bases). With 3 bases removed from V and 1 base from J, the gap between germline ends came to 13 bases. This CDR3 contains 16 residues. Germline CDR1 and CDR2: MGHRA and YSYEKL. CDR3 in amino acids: CASSHPGGGSNQPQHF. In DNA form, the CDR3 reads TGCGCCAGCAGCCACCCTGGGGGGGGGAGCAATCAGCCCCAGCATTTT.

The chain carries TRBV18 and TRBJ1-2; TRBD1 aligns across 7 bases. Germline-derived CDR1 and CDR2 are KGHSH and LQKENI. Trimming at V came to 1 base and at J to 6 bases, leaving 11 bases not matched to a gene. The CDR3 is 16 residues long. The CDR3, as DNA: TGTGCCAGCTCACCACGTGAGTCGACAGGGACGGATGGCTACACCTTC. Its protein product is CASSPRESTGTDGYTF.

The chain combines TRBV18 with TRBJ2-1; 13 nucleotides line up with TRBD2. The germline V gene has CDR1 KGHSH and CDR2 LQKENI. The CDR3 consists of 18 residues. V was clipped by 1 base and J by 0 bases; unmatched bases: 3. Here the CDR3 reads CASSPRGLAGSSYNEQFF. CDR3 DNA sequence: TGTGCCAGCTCACCACGGGGACTAGCGGGGAGCTCCTACAATGAGCAGTTCTTC. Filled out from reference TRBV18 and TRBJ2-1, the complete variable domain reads NAGVMQNPRHLVRRRGQEARLRCSPMKGHSHVYWYRQLPEEGLKFMVYLQKENIIDESGMPKERFSAEFPKEGPSILRIQQVVRGDSAAYFCASSPRGLAGSSYNEQFFGPGTRLTVL.

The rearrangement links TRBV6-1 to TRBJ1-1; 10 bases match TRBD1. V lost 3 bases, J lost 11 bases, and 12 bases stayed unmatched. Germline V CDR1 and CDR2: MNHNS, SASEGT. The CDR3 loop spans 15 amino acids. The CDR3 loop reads CASSDRDRGKEAAFF. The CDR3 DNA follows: TGTGCCAGCAGTGATCGGGACAGGGGCAAGGAAGCGGCTTTCTTT.

CDR3 sequence reads: CASSLRVGVSYNEQFF. The CDR3 DNA reads TGCGCCAGCAGCTTGCGGGTCGGGGTCTCCTACAATGAGCAGTTCTTC. The chain links TRBV5-1 to TRBJ2-1; a possible D gene is TRBD2 (5 bases). The germline V gene encodes CDR1 SGHRS and CDR2 YFSETQ. This CDR3 has 16 residues. V dropped 1 base and J dropped 0 bases, with 11 bases sitting between them.

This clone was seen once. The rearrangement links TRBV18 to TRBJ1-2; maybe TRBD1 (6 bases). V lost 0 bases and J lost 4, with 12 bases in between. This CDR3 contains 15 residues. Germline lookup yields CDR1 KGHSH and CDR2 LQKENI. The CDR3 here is CASSPPTGPSYGYTF. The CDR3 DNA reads TGTGCCAGCTCACCACCGACAGGCCCTTCCTATGGCTACACCTTC.

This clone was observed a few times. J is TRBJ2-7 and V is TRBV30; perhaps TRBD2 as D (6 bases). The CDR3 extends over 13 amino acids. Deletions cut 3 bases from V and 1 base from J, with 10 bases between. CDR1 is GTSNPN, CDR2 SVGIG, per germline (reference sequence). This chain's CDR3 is CAWSAGRSYEQYF. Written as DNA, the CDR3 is TGTGCCTGGAGCGCGGGACGGTCCTACGAGCAGTACTTC.

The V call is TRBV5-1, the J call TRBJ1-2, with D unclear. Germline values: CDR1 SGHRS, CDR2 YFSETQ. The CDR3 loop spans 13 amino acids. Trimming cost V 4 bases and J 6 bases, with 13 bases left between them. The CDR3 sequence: CASSETPRHGYTF. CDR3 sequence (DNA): TGCGCCAGCAGCGAGACTCCTCGACATGGCTACACCTTC.

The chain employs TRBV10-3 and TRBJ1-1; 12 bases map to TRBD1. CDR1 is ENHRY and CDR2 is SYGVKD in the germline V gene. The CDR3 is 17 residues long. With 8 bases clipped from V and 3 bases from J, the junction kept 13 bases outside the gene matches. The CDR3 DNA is TGTGCCATCCACCCCGGGGACAGGGGGCTTCGTTACACTGAAGCTTTCTTT. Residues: CAIHPGDRGLRYTEAFF.

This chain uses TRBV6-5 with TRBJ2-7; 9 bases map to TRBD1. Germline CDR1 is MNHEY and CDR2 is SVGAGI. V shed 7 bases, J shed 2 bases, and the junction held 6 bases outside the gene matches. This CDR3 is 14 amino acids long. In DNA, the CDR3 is TGTGCCAGCACCCGGGACAGGGAAACCTACGAGCAGTACTTC. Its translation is CASTRDRETYEQYF.

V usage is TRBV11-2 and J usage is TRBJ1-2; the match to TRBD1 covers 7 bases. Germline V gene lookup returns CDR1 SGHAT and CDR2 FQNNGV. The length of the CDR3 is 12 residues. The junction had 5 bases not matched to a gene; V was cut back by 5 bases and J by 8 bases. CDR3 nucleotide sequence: TGTGCCAGCAGCAACCGGGACAGAGGCTACACCTTC. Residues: CASSNRDRGYTF.

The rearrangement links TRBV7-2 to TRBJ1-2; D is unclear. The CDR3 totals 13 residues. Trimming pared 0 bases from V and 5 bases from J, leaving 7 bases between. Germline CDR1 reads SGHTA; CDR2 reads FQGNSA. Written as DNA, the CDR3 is TGTGCCAGCAGCTTAGCCTCTGCGTATGGCTACACCTTC. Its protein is CASSLASAYGYTF.

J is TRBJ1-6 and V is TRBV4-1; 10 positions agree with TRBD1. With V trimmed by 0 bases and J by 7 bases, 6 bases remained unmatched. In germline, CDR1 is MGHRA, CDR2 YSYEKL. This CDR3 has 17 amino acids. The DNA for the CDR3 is TGCGCCAGCAGCCAAGATTGGGGACAGGGGACAAATTCACCCCTCCACTTT. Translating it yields CASSQDWGQGTNSPLHF.

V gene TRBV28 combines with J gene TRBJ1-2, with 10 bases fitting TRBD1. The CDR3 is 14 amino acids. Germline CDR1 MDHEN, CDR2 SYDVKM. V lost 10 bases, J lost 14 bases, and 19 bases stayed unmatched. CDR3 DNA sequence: TGTGCCATTCGACAGGGGGCGGGCAGCCACCCTGTTACCTTC. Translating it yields CAIRQGAGSHPVTF.

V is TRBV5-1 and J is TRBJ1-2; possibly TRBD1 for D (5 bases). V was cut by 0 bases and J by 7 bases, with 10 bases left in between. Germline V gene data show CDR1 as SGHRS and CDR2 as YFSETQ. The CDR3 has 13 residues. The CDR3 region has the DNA TGCGCCAGCAGCTTGGGGAGGGGAGGTGGCTACACCTTC. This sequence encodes CASSLGRGGGYTF.

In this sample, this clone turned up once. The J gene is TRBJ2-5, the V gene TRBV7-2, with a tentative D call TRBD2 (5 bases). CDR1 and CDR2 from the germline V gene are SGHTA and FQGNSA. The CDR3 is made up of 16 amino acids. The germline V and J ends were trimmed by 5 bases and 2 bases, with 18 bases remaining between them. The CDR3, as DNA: TGTGCCAGCAGCCGAAATTCCCGGGATCCTCAAGAGACCCAGTACTTC. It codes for CASSRNSRDPQETQYF.

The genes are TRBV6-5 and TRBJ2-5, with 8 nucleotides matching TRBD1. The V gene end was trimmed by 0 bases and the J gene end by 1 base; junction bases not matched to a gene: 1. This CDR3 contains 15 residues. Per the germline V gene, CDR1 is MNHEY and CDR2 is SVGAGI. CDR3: CASSYSDRVQETQYF. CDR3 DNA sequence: TGTGCCAGCAGTTACTCGGACAGGGTCCAAGAGACCCAGTACTTC.

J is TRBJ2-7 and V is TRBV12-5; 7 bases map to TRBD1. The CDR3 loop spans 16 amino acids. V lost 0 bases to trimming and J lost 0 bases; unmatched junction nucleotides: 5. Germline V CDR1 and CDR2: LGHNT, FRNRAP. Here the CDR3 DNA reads TGTGCTAGTGGTTTGGTACTAGGGGGCTTCTCCTACGAGCAGTACTTC. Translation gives CASGLVLGGFSYEQYF.

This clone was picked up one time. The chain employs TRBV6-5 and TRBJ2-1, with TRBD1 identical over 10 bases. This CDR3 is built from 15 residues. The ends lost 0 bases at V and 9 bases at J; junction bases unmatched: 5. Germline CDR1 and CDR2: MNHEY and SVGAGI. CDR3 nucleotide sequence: TGTGCCAGCAGTTACTCGTGGACAGGGGGAATTGAGCAGTTCTTC. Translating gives CASSYSWTGGIEQFF.

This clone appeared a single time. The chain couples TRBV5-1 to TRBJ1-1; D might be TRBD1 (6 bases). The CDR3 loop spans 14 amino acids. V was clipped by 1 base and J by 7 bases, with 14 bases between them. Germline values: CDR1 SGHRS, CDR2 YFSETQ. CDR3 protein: CASSLTQGSIEAFF. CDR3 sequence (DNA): TGCGCCAGCAGCTTGACGCAGGGGTCTATTGAAGCTTTCTTT.

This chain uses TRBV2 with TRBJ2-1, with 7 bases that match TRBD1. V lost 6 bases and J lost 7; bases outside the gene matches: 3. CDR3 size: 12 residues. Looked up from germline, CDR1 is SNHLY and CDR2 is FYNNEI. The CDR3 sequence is CASRPQGNEQFF. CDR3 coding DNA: TGTGCCAGCAGACCACAGGGGAATGAGCAGTTCTTC.

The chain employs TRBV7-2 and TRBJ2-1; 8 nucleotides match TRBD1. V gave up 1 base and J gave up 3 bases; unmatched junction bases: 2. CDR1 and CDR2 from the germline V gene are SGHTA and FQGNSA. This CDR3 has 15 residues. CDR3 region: CASSLGQGSYNEQFF. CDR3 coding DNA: TGTGCCAGCAGCTTAGGACAGGGGAGCTACAATGAGCAGTTCTTC.

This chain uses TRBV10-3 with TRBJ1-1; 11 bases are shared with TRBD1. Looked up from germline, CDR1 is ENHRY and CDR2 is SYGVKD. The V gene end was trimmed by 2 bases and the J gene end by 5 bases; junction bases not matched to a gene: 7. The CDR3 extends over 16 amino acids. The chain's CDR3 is CAISEPGQGARTEAFF. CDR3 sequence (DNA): TGTGCCATCAGTGAGCCTGGACAGGGGGCAAGGACTGAAGCTTTCTTT.

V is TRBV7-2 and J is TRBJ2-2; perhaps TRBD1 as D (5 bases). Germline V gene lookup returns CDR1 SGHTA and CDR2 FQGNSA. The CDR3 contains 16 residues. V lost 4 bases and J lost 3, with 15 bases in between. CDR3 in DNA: TGTGCCAGCAGCTATCAGGGTCCCGCGGACACCGGGGAGCTGTTTTTT. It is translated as CASSYQGPADTGELFF. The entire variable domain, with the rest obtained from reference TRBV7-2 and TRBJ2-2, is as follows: GAGVSQSPSNKVTEKGKDVELRCDPISGHTALYWYRQSLGQGLEFLIYFQGNSAPDKSGLPSDRFSAERTGGSVSTLTIQRTQQEDSAVYLCASSYQGPADTGELFFGEGSRLTVL.